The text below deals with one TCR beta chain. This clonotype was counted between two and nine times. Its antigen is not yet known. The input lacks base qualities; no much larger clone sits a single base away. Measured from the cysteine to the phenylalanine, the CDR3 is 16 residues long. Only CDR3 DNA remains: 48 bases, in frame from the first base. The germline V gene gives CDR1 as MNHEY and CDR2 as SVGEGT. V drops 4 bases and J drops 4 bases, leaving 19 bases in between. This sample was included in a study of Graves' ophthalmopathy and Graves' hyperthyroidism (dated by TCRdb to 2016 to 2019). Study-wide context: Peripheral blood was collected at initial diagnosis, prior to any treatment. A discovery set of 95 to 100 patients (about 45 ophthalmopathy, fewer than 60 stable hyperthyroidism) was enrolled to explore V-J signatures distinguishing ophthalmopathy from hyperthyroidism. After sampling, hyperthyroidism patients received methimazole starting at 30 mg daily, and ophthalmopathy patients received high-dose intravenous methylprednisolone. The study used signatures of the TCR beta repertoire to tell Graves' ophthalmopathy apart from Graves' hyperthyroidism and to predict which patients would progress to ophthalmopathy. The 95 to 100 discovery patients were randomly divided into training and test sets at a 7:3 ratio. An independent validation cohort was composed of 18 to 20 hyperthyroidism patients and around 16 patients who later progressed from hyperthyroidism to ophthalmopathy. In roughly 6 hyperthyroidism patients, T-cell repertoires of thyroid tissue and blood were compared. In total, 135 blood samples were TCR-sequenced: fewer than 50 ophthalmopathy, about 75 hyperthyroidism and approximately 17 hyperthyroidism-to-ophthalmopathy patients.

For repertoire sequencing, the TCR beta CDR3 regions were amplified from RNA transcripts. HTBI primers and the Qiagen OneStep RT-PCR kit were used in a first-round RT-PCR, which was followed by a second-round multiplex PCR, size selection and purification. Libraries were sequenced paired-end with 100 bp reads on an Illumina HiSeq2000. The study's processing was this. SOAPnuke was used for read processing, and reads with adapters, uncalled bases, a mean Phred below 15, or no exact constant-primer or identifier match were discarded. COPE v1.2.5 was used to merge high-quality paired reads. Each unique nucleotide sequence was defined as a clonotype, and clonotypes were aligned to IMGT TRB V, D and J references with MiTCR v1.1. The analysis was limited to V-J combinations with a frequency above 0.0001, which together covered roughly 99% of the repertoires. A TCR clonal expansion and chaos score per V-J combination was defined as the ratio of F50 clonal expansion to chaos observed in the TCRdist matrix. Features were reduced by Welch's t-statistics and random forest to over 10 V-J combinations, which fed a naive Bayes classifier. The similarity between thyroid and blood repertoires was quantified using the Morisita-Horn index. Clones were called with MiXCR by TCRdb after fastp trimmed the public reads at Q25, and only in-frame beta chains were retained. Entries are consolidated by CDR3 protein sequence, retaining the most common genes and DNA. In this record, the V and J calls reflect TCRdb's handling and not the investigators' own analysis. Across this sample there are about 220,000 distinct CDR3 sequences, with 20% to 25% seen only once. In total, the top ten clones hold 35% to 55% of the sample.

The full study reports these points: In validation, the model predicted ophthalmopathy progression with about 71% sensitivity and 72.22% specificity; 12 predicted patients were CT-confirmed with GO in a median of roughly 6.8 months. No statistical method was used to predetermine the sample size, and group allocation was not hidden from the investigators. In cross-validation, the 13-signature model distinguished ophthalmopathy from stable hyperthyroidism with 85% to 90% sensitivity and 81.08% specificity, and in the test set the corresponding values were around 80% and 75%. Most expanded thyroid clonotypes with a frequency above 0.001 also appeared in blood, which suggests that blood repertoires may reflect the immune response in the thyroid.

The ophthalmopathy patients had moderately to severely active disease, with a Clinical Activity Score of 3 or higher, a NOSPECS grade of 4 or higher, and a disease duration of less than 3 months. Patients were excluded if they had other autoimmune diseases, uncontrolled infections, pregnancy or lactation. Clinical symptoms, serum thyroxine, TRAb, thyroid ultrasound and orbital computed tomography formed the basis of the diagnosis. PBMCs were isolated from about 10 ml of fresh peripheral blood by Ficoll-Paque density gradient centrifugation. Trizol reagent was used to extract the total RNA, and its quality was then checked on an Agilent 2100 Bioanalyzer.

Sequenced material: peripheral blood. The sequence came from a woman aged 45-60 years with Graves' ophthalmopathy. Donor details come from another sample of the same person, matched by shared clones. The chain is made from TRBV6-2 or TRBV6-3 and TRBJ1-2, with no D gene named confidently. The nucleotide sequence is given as TGTGCCAGCAGTTTGAGATACCGGGGTCGAATCTATGGCTACACCTTC. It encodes CASSLRYRGRIYGYTF.